Listed below are T cell receptor beta chains from one sample, sequenced in a study of T cell responses to AZD1222 COVID-19 vaccine. The repertoire was sequenced with immunoSEQ multiplex PCR; TCRdb's copy has only in-frame clones and lacks some. The sample gives 89,000 or so clones, 70% to 90% of which show up once; over 7.5% is in the top ten. The sequences come from peripheral blood, collected on day 0 of AZD1222 vaccination. Source of these receptors: an adult in good health. Each CDR3 is given with its conserved first and last residue. D genes are given only for firm matches. For some rows the clone size is stated as once, few or many, or as a class when expanded; others skip it.

v_gene,d_gene,j_gene,abundance,len,CDR3nt,CDR3aa
TRBV27,TRBD2,TRBJ2-1,-,16,TGTGCCAGCAGCGGGACTAGCGGGAGTGTTAACAATGAGCAGTTCTTC,CASSGTSGSVNNEQFF
TRBV19,-,TRBJ1-2,-,14,TGTGCCAGTACCCCGGACAGAACGAACTATGGCTACACCTTC,CASTPDRTNYGYTF
TRBV27,TRBD2,TRBJ2-7,few,17,TGTGCCAGCAGTTCCATGGCCGGGCGGGGGGTGGAGGACGAGCAGTACTTC,CASSSMAGRGVEDEQYF
TRBV2,-,TRBJ1-4,-,15,TGTGCCAGCAGTCCAACTAGAGGTATAGGGGAAAAACTGTTTTTT,CASSPTRGIGEKLFF
TRBV27,-,TRBJ1-2,-,16,TGTGCCAGCAGTCCGGCGGGGGCTAGAGGTAACTATGGCTACACCTTC,CASSPAGARGNYGYTF
TRBV29-1,-,TRBJ1-4,few,11,TGCAGCGGCCGGGGATCGGAAAAACTGTTTTTT,CSGRGSEKLFF
TRBV11-3,-,TRBJ2-3,-,15,TGTGCCAGCAGCGTTGGCTTGGGGGTAACAGATACGCAGTATTTT,CASSVGLGVTDTQYF
TRBV9,TRBD1,TRBJ1-2,-,14,TGTGCCAGCAGCTTACAGGGGGCCGCGTATGGCTACACCTTC,CASSLQGAAYGYTF
TRBV10-1,-,TRBJ2-2,-,14,TGCGCCAGCAGTGAGTTACAGGGTGCCGGGGAGCTGTTTTTT,CASSELQGAGELFF
TRBV19,-,TRBJ1-2,-,14,TGTGCCAGTAGTATCACCCCCAGGGACTATGGCTACACCTTC,CASSITPRDYGYTF
TRBV7-3,-,TRBJ2-4,once,13,TGTGCCAGCGGGGACGGATGGGAGAACATTCAGTACTTC,CASGDGWENIQYF
TRBV5-4,TRBD2,TRBJ2-7,-,14,TGTGCCAGCAGCGGCCGACTAGCGGGCTTAGAGCAGTACTTC,CASSGRLAGLEQYF
TRBV5-6,-,TRBJ1-3,-,14,TGTGCCAGCAGCTTTTCAGGGACTGGAAACACCATATATTTT,CASSFSGTGNTIYF
TRBV21-1,-,TRBJ1-6,-,21,TGTGCCAGCAGCAAAGTAAACCCTAGACTCGAGAACCGGAGAGATAATTCACCCCTCCACTTT,CASSKVNPRLENRRDNSPLHF
TRBV27,-,TRBJ2-7,-,15,TGTGCCAGCGCTGCCCTGGCCAGGGTAACAAACGAGCAGTACTTC,CASAALARVTNEQYF
TRBV5-1,TRBD2,TRBJ2-7,-,15,TGCGCCAGCAGCCCGCGGCTAGCGGGTCCCTACGAGCAGTACTTC,CASSPRLAGPYEQYF
TRBV18,TRBD2,TRBJ2-7,-,15,TGTGCCAGCTCTCCTCCGGGACTAGCTTTGGACGAGCAGTACTTC,CASSPPGLALDEQYF
TRBV7-2,-,TRBJ2-1,-,14,TGTGCCAGCAGCTCCCCCGGCAAATACAATGAGCAGTTCTTC,CASSSPGKYNEQFF
TRBV7-5,-,TRBJ2-3,-,19,TGTGCCAGAAGCGTCGCCCCTCGGACTAGCGGGAATAGGACAGATACGCAGTATTTT,CARSVAPRTSGNRTDTQYF
TRBV18,-,TRBJ2-4,-,19,TGTGCCAGCTCCCCTGACAGGTGGCCCCCGACTTTAGCCAAAAACATTCAGTACTTC,CASSPDRWPPTLAKNIQYF
TRBV12-3/TRBV12-4,-,TRBJ1-5,-,13,TGTGCCAGCAGTCTACAGGAGGAACAGCCCCAGCATTTT,CASSLQEEQPQHF
TRBV7-3,-,TRBJ2-5,-,15,TGTGCCAGCAGCTCCCGAGGGGGGTCAGGGGAGACCCAGTACTTC,CASSSRGGSGETQYF
TRBV7-2,TRBD2,TRBJ2-7,once,14,TGTGCCAGCAGCTTAAGCAGGGAGGGCTACGAGCAGTACTTC,CASSLSREGYEQYF
TRBV18,-,TRBJ2-1,-,17,TGTGCCAGCTCACGGGTACAGGGTTACAGTTTTGGGAATGAGCAGTTCTTC,CASSRVQGYSFGNEQFF
TRBV5-1,-,TRBJ2-1,-,17,TGCGCCAGCAGCTTGGATCGGCAGGGAGGCCTCCTTAATGAGCAGTTCTTC,CASSLDRQGGLLNEQFF
TRBV7-2,TRBD2,TRBJ2-7,-,15,TGTGCCAGCAGCAAAACTAGCGGGAGTATGGACGAGCAGTACTTC,CASSKTSGSMDEQYF
TRBV6-5,TRBD1,TRBJ2-7,-,14,TGTGCCAGCAGAGCCGGGACAGGTCACCACGAGCAGTACTTC,CASRAGTGHHEQYF
TRBV19,-,TRBJ2-5,-,15,TGTGCCAGTAGTCCAACACTGGGGGACCTCGGGGCCCAGTACTTC,CASSPTLGDLGAQYF
TRBV3-1/TRBV3-2,-,TRBJ1-4,-,14,TGTGCCAGCAGCCCCAGTACAACTAATGAAAAACTGTTTTTT,CASSPSTTNEKLFF
TRBV20-1,-,TRBJ1-2,-,10,TGCAGTGGAGTGCCCGGAGGCTACACCTTC,CSGVPGGYTF
TRBV28,TRBD1,TRBJ1-1,-,13,TGTGCCAGCGTCCAGGGGGATAACACTGAAGCTTTCTTT,CASVQGDNTEAFF
TRBV6-5,-,TRBJ2-7,-,14,TGTGCCAGCAGTTACTCGGCCACGAGATACGAGCAGTACTTC,CASSYSATRYEQYF
TRBV7-9,-,TRBJ2-1,-,14,TGTGCCAGCAGCTTAGGAGGTAGGGCCCTCGGTCAGTTCTTC,CASSLGGRALGQFF
TRBV28,-,TRBJ2-1,-,12,TGTGCCAGCAGTTCGGTCCACAATGAGCAGTTCTTC,CASSSVHNEQFF
TRBV5-6,TRBD1,TRBJ2-5,-,15,TGTGCCAGCAGCGCTACCAGGGACAGCCAAGAGACCCAGTACTTC,CASSATRDSQETQYF
TRBV28,-,TRBJ2-7,-,14,TGTGCCAGCAACCGGAAACCGACTGGGCACGAGCAGTACTTC,CASNRKPTGHEQYF